This TCR beta chain is from a study of blood T cell repertoires in COVID-19. On the study more broadly: COVID-19 samples, acute and convalescent, were from the United States, Italy and Spain. PBMCs, B-cell-depleted T cells, or T cells were the source of the cDNA or gDNA that made up the material.

Authors' methods: Nucleated cell number was recorded as an estimate derived from reference gene primer amplification. Method: immunoSEQ multiplex PCR; TCRdb's copy keeps in-frame clones and lacks some. That table supplies the V and J calls and clone size; D and trimming were determined from the DNA. The repertoire consists of some 71,000 clones, with around 91% occurring once and the leading ten covering 5.3%. There are 14 residues in the CDR3. The germline gives CDR1 KGHDR, CDR2 SFDVKD. Trimming shortened V by 3 bases and J by 4 bases, and 11 bases separated the two germline ends. The sample consisted of peripheral blood. The sequence came from a man aged 50-59 years with acute or convalescent COVID-19. The rearrangement uses TRBV24-1 and TRBJ1-2; D may be TRBD1 (6 bases). CDR3 coding DNA: TGTGCCACCAGTGATGGGAGACAGGTCTATGGCTACACCTTC. It yields the protein CATSDGRQVYGYTF.